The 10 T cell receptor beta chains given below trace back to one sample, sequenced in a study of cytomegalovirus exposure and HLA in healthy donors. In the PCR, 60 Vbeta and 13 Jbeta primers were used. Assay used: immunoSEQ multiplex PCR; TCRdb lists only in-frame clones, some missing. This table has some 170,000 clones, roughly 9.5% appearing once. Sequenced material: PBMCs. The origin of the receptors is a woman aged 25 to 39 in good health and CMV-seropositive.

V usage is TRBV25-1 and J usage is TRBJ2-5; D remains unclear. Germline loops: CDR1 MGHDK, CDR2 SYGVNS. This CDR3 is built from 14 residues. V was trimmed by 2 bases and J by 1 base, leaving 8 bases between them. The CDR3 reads CASSETGFQETQYF. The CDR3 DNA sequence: TGTGCCAGCAGTGAAACCGGGTTCCAAGAGACCCAGTACTTC.

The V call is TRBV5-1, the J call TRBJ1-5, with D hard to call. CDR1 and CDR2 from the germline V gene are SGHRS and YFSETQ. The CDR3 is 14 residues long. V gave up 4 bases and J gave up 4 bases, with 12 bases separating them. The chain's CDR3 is CASSPNPGNQPQHF. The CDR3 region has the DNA TGCGCCAGCAGCCCGAACCCGGGGAATCAGCCCCAGCATTTT.

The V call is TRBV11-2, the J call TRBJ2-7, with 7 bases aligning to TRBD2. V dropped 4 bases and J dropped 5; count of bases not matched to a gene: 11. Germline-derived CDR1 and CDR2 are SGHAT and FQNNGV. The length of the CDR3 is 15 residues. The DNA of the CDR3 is TGTGCCAGCAGCTGGAATACGCGCGGGAGACACGAGCAGTACTTC. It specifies CASSWNTRGRHEQYF.

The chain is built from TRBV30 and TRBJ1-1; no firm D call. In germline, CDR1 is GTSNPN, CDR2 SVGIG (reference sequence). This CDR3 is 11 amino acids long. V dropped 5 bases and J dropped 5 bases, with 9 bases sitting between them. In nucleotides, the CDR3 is TGTGCCTGGGACGGAGCAACTGAAGCTTTCTTT. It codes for CAWDGATEAFF.

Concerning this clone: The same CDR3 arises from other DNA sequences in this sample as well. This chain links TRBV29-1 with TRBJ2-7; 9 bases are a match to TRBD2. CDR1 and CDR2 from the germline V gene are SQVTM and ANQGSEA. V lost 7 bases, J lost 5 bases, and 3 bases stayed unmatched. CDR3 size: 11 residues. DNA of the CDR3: TGCAGCGCGGGCGGGGGGGACGAGCAGTACTTC. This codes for CSAGGGDEQYF.

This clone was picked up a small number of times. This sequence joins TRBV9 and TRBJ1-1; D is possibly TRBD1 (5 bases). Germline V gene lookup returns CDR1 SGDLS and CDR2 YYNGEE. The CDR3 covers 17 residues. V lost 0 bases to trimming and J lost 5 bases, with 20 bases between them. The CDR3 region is CASSVATGFGRVTEAFF. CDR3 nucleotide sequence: TGTGCCAGCAGCGTAGCTACCGGCTTTGGCAGGGTGACTGAAGCTTTCTTT. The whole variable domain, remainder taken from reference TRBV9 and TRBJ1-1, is DSGVTQTPKHLITATGQRVTLRCSPRSGDLSVYWYQQSLDQGLQFLIQYYNGEERAKGNILERFSAQQFPDLHSELNLSSLELGDSALYFCASSVATGFGRVTEAFFGQGTRLTVV.

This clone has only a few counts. CDR3 nucleotide sequence: TGTGCCAGCAGTGAGGGACAGGGGGTACCCTACGAGCAGTACTTC. This gives the protein CASSEGQGVPYEQYF. This chain joins TRBV25-1 and TRBJ2-7; 11 nucleotides line up with TRBD1. Germline lookup yields CDR1 MGHDK and CDR2 SYGVNS. V was pared by 3 bases and J by 2 bases, with 3 bases of the junction left unmatched. CDR3 length: 15 residues.

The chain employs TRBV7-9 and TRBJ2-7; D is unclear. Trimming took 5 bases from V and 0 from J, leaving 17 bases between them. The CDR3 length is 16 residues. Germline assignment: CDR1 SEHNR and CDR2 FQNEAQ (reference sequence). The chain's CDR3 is CASSPIAPMGSYEQYF. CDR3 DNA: TGTGCCAGCAGCCCGATAGCCCCAATGGGCTCCTACGAGCAGTACTTC.

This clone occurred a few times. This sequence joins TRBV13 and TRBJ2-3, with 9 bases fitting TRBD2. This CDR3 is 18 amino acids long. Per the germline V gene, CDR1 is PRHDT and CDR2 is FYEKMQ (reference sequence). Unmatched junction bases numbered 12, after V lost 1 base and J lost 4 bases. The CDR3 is CASSLEVSSGKGADTQYF. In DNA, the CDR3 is TGTGCCAGCAGCTTAGAGGTGTCTAGCGGGAAAGGAGCAGATACGCAGTATTTT.

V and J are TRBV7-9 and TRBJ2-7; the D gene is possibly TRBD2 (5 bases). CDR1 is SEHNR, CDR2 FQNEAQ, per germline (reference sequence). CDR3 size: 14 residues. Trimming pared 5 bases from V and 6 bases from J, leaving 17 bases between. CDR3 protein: CASSPGSGLSEQYF. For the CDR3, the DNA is TGTGCCAGCAGCCCGGGAAGCGGCCTAAGCGAGCAGTACTTC. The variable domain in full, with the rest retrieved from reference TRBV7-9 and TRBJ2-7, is DTGVSQNPRHKITKRGQNVTFRCDPISEHNRLYWYRQTLGQGPEFLTYFQNEAQLEKSRLLSDRFSAERPKGSFSTLEIQRTEQGDSAMYLCASSPGSGLSEQYFGPGTRLTVT.